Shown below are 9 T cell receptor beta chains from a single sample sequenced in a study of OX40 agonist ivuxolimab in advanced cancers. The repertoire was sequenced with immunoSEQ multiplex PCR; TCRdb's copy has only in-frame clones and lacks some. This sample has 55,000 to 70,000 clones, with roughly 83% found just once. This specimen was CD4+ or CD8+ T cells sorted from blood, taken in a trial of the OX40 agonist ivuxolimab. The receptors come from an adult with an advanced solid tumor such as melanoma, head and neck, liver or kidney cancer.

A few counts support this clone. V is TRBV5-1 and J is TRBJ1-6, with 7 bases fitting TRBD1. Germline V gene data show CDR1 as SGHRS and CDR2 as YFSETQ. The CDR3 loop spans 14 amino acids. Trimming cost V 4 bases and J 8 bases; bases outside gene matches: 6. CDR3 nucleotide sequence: TGCGCCAGCAGCCCGGGACAGCGGGATTCACCCCTCCACTTT. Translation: CASSPGQRDSPLHF.

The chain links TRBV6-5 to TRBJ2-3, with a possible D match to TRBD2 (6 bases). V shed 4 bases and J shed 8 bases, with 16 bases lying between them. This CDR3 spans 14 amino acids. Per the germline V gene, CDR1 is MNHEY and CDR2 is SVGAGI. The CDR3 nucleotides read TGTGCCAGCAGTTCCCCTGACGGGCGGGGTACGCAGTATTTT. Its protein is CASSSPDGRGTQYF.

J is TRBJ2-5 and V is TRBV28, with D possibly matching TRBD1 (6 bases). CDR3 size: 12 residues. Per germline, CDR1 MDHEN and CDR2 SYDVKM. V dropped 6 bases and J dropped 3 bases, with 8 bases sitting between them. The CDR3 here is CASRRGKETQYF. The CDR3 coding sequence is TGTGCCAGCAGGAGGGGGAAAGAGACCCAGTACTTC.

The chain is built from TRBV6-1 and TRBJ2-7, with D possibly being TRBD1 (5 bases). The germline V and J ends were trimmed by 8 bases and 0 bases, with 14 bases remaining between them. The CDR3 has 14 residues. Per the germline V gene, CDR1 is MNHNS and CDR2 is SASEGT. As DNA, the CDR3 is TGTGCCAGCCTGGCAGGGCCTAGCTCCTACGAGCAGTACTTC. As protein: CASLAGPSSYEQYF.

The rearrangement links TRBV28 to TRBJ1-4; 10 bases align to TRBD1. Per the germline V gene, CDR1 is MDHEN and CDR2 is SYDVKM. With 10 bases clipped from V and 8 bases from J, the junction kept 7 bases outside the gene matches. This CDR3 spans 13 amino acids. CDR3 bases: TGTGCCATCCCGGGACAGGGGCGAGAAAAACTGTTTTTT. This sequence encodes CAIPGQGREKLFF.

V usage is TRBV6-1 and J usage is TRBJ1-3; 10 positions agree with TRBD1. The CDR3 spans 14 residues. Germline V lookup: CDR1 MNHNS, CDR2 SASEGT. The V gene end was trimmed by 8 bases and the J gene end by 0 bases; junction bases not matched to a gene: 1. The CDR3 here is CASRQGASGNTIYF. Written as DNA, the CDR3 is TGTGCCAGCCGACAGGGGGCCTCTGGAAACACCATATATTTT.

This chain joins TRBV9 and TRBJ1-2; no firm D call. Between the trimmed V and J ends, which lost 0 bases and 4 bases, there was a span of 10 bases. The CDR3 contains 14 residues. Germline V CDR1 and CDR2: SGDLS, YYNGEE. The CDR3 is CASSVDRGFYGYTF. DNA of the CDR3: TGTGCCAGCAGCGTAGATCGGGGATTCTATGGCTACACCTTC.

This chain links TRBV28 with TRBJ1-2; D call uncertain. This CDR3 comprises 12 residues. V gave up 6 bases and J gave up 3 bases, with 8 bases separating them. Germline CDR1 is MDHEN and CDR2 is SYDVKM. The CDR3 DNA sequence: TGTGCCAGCAGGTCACAGTACTATGGCTACACCTTC. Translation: CASRSQYYGYTF.

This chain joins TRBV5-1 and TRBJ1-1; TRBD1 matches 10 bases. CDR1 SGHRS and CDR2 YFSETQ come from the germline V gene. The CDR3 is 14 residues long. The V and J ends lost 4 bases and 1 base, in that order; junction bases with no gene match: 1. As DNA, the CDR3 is TGCGCCAGCAGCCGGGACAGGGGGAACACTGAAGCTTTCTTT. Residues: CASSRDRGNTEAFF.